The source of this T cell receptor (beta chain) is a study of T cells in Graves' hyperthyroidism and ophthalmopathy. The study, taken as a whole, reports: The majority of expanded thyroid clonotypes above 0.001 also appeared in blood. The model identified upcoming ophthalmopathy a median roughly 6 months ahead of onset.

Amplification targeted TCR beta CDR3 regions from RNA transcripts. With the HTBI primer set, the TCR CDR3 went through a first round of RT-PCR. TCRdb reprocessed the multiplex PCR reads via MiXCR and lists one record per CDR3 protein. The sample lists about 660,000 distinct CDR3 sequences, 40% to 55% occurring once. V lost 3 bases and J lost 0, with 15 bases in between. Germline V gene data show CDR1 as LNHNV and CDR2 as YYDKDF (reference sequence). The CDR3 consists of 16 residues. In the case of this clonotype: What it binds is unknown.

The receptor was derived from an adult man with Graves' disease, either hyperthyroidism or ophthalmopathy (not recorded which). The V gene is TRBV15, the J gene TRBJ2-7; perhaps TRBD1 as D (5 bases). Specimen: peripheral blood or thyroid tissue (not recorded which). CDR3 DNA: TGTGCCACCAGCAGTTACAGCGCTGGGGCCTCCTACGAGCAGTACTTC. It translates to CATSSYSAGASYEQYF.